One sample yielded the 5 T cell receptor beta chains listed below, sequenced in a study of Graves' ophthalmopathy and Graves' hyperthyroidism. CDR3 regions of TCR beta were amplified from RNA transcripts. HTBI-primed first-round RT-PCR preceded second-round multiplex PCR. TCRdb redid the calling of the multiplex PCR reads with MiXCR, one entry per CDR3 protein. The table lists 300,000 to 450,000 distinct CDR3 sequences, about 18% of them singletons. Source material: peripheral blood. These receptors came from an adult woman with stable Graves' hyperthyroidism.

This clonotype occurred a few times. The gene calls are TRBV7-3 and TRBJ2-5; D might be TRBD2 (5 bases). CDR1 is SGHTA, CDR2 FQGTGA, per germline. The CDR3 sequence is 13 residues long. V lost 4 bases and J lost 9, with 15 bases in between. CDR3 bases: TGTGCCAGCAGCTCCGGGATTGGGAGACCCCAGTACTTC. Translating it yields CASSSGIGRPQYF.

This clonotype was seen repeatedly, ten times or more. This rearrangement joins TRBV19 to TRBJ2-7, with D tentatively TRBD1 or TRBD2 (5 bases each). Trimming pared 5 bases from V and 2 bases from J, leaving 13 bases between. Germline lookup yields CDR1 LNHDA and CDR2 SQIVND (reference sequence). This CDR3 spans 14 amino acids. The CDR3 sequence: CASSPRDGTYEQYF. For the CDR3, the DNA is TGTGCCAGTAGTCCACGGGACGGCACCTACGAGCAGTACTTC. The complete variable domain, with remaining parts taken from reference TRBV19 and TRBJ2-7, reads DGGITQSPKYLFRKEGQNVTLSCEQNLNHDAMYWYRQDPGQGLRLIYYSQIVNDFQKGDIAEGYSVSREKKESFPLTVTSAQKNPTAFYLCASSPRDGTYEQYFGPGTRLTVT.

A few counts support this clonotype. CDR3 in DNA: TGCGCCAGCAGCTGGGACAGAGTCTACGAGCAGTACTTC. Translated: CASSWDRVYEQYF. V gene TRBV5-1 combines with J gene TRBJ2-7; 7 nucleotides match TRBD1. Looked up from germline, CDR1 is SGHRS and CDR2 is YFSETQ. The V and J ends lost 3 bases and 3 bases, in that order; junction bases with no gene match: 3. The CDR3 is made up of 13 amino acids.

This clonotype showed up many times. V gene TRBV7-8 combines with J gene TRBJ1-1, with a weak D call TRBD1 (5 bases). CDR3 size: 19 residues. Trimming pared 4 bases from V and 6 bases from J, leaving 30 bases between. Germline lookup yields CDR1 SGHVS and CDR2 FQNEAQ. CDR3 DNA sequence: TGTGCCAGCAGCTCCCTCGGAAGCCCCGATGCAGTCGGGGCGGCTGAAGCTTTCTTT. It is translated as CASSSLGSPDAVGAAEAFF. The variable domain in full, with the rest retrieved from reference TRBV7-8 and TRBJ1-1, is GAGVSQSPRYKVAKRGQDVALRCDPISGHVSLFWYQQALGQGPEFLTYFQNEAQLDKSGLPSDRFFAERPEGSVSTLKIQRTQQEDSAVYLCASSSLGSPDAVGAAEAFFGQGTRLTVV.

This clonotype was observed at least ten times. The rearrangement uses TRBV20-1 and TRBJ1-5; a possible D gene is TRBD1 (6 bases). The V and J ends lost 2 bases and 1 base respectively, with 12 bases between them. The CDR3 loop spans 15 amino acids. CDR1 and CDR2 (germline): DFQATT, SNEGSKA (reference sequence). The CDR3 reads CSARPGGQSNQPQHF. The CDR3 bases are TGCAGTGCTAGACCCGGGGGACAAAGCAATCAGCCCCAGCATTTT.